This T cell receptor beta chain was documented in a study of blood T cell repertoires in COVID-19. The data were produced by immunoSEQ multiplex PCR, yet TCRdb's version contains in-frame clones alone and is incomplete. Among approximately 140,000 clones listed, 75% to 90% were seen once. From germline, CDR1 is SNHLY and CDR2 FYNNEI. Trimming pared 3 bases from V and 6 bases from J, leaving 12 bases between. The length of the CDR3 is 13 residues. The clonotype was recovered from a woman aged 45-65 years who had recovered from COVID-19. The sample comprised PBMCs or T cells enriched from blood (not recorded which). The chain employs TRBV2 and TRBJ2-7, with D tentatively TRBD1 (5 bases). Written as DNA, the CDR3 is TGTGCCAGCAGTGACCCCGAAGGGGTCGAGCAGTACTTC. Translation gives CASSDPEGVEQYF.